The rows below give T cell receptor beta chains drawn from one sample of a study of shared clonotypes between healthy human individuals. Assay: immunoSEQ multiplex PCR; the TCRdb copy retains only in-frame clones and omits some. The sample yields 2 million to 3 million clones, more than 85% seen once. The sample consisted of naive CD4+ T cells from PBMCs. The receptors here all came from a man between 18 and 35 years old in good health. Some clones in this sample may be carry-over from other donors' samples. The CDR3 runs from the conserved cysteine through the conserved F or W. Fields, in order: J gene, D gene, clone size, V gene, CDR3 protein, CDR3 DNA. The D gene is left open where the match is weak. Clone size appears in some rows only: once, few, many, or a class for an expanded clone.

j_gene: TRBJ1-3; d_gene: NA; abundance: once; v_gene: TRBV5-1; CDR3aa: CASSPTPHSGNTIYF; CDR3nt: TGCGCCAGCAGCCCCACCCCCCACTCTGGAAACACCATATATTTT
j_gene: TRBJ1-5; d_gene: NA; abundance: few; v_gene: TRBV6-5; CDR3aa: CASSYSRGNQPQHF; CDR3nt: TGTGCCAGCAGTTACTCCAGGGGCAATCAGCCCCAGCATTTT
j_gene: TRBJ2-5; d_gene: NA; abundance: once; v_gene: TRBV28; CDR3aa: CASGTRGVGETQYF; CDR3nt: TGTGCCAGCGGTACGAGGGGCGTAGGGGAGACCCAGTACTTC
j_gene: TRBJ2-4; d_gene: NA; abundance: NA; v_gene: TRBV7-9; CDR3aa: CASSLGVTLAKNIQYF; CDR3nt: TGTGCCAGCAGCTTAGGGGTTACCCTAGCCAAAAACATTCAGTACTTC
j_gene: TRBJ2-2; d_gene: TRBD1; abundance: once; v_gene: TRBV7-2; CDR3aa: CASSFRDRASTGELFF; CDR3nt: TGTGCCAGCAGCTTTAGGGACAGGGCGAGCACCGGGGAGCTGTTTTTT
j_gene: TRBJ2-7; d_gene: NA; abundance: NA; v_gene: TRBV5-4; CDR3aa: CASSLTDSYEQYF; CDR3nt: TGTGCCAGCAGCCTGACGGACAGCTACGAGCAGTACTTC
j_gene: TRBJ2-3; d_gene: NA; abundance: NA; v_gene: TRBV9; CDR3aa: CASSVDRGTDTQYF; CDR3nt: TGTGCCAGCAGCGTAGACCGAGGGACAGATACGCAGTATTTT
j_gene: TRBJ1-3; d_gene: NA; abundance: once; v_gene: TRBV6-4; CDR3aa: CASSDGLQRGNTIYF; CDR3nt: TGTGCCAGCAGTGACGGTCTCCAGAGAGGAAACACCATATATTTT
j_gene: TRBJ1-5; d_gene: NA; abundance: NA; v_gene: TRBV7-9; CDR3aa: CASSLGGPGSHQPQHF; CDR3nt: TGTGCCAGCAGCTTAGGGGGGCCGGGATCTCATCAGCCCCAGCATTTT
j_gene: TRBJ1-3; d_gene: TRBD1; abundance: NA; v_gene: TRBV7-2; CDR3aa: CASSQGQLGNTIYF; CDR3nt: TGTGCCAGCAGCCAGGGACAGCTTGGAAACACCATATATTTT
j_gene: TRBJ2-3; d_gene: NA; abundance: NA; v_gene: TRBV5-1; CDR3aa: CASSSDTSTDTQYF; CDR3nt: TGCGCCAGCAGCTCGGACACTTCCACAGATACGCAGTATTTT
j_gene: TRBJ1-5; d_gene: NA; abundance: NA; v_gene: TRBV14; CDR3aa: CASSQDRVGPQHF; CDR3nt: TGTGCCAGCAGCCAAGATCGGGTAGGGCCCCAGCATTTT